A selection of T cell receptor beta chains follows, all from one sample in a study of shared clonotypes between healthy human individuals. The table came from immunoSEQ multiplex PCR; TCRdb's copy has only in-frame clones and leaves some out. The sample includes hundreds of thousands of clones, around 78% of them seen just once. Material for sequencing was PBMCs. All receptors derive from a woman in her thirties or forties in good health. Some clones in this sample may be carry-over from other donors' samples. Each CDR3 is given with its conserved first and last residue. The D gene is left open where the match is weak. The size entry is marked missing in some rows and otherwise reads once, few, many or a size class.

j_gene	len	abundance	d_gene	v_gene	CDR3aa	CDR3nt
TRBJ2-2	16	.	TRBD2	TRBV4-1	CASSRLAGGLAGELFF	TGCGCCAGCAGCCGGCTAGCGGGAGGTTTAGCCGGGGAGCTGTTTTTT
TRBJ2-7	14	.	TRBD2	TRBV11-2	CASSRSGSTYEQYF	TGTGCCAGCAGCCGGAGCGGGAGTACCTACGAGCAGTACTTC
TRBJ2-7	13	.	.	TRBV2	CASNGGDTYEQYF	TGTGCCAGCAACGGCGGGGATACCTACGAGCAGTACTTC
TRBJ2-1	11	.	.	TRBV7-9	CASSSAGEQFF	TGTGCCAGCAGCTCAGCGGGTGAGCAGTTCTTC
TRBJ2-7	18	.	TRBD1	TRBV11-3	CASSVNGGQRAVPYEQYF	TGTGCCAGCAGCGTAAATGGGGGACAGAGGGCGGTACCCTACGAGCAGTACTTC
TRBJ2-5	15	.	.	TRBV1	CTSSPNRGCQETQYF	TGCACCAGCAGCCCCAACAGGGGGTGCCAAGAGACCCAGTACTTC
TRBJ1-5	12	few	.	TRBV18	CASSPASQPQHF	TGTGCCAGCTCACCGGCTAGTCAGCCCCAGCATTTT
TRBJ2-1	14	many	TRBD2	TRBV7-8	CATVKREGHNEQFF	TGTGCCACCGTCAAGCGGGAGGGTCACAATGAGCAGTTCTTC
TRBJ2-5	16	few	.	TRBV18	CASSPQRRDRQESQYF	TGTGCCAGCTCACCACAGAGGAGGGACAGACAAGAGTCCCAGTACTTC
TRBJ1-5	19	.	TRBD1	TRBV28	CASSSYRDRANYGNQPQHF	TGTGCCAGCAGTTCCTACCGGGACAGAGCGAATTATGGCAATCAGCCCCAGCATTTT
TRBJ2-7	12	.	.	TRBV29-1	CSVGTSSYEQYF	TGCAGCGTTGGAACGAGCTCCTACGAGCAGTACTTC
TRBJ1-5	16	.	.	TRBV5-6	CASSLTGRYSNQPQHF	TGTGCCAGCAGCTTGACAGGCCGTTATAGCAATCAGCCCCAGCATTTT
TRBJ2-2	18	.	TRBD2	TRBV5-6	CASSSDGEAGPNTGELFF	TGTGCCAGCAGCTCGGATGGGGAAGCGGGGCCGAACACCGGGGAGCTGTTTTTT
TRBJ2-7	14	.	TRBD2	TRBV25-1	CASSESGTSKKQYF	TGTGCCAGCAGTGAATCTGGGACTAGCAAAAAGCAGTACTTC
TRBJ2-5	15	.	.	TRBV7-3	CASSSQGRAWETQYF	TGTGCCAGCAGCTCCCAGGGTCGGGCCTGGGAGACCCAGTACTTC
TRBJ2-7	14	once	TRBD2	TRBV5-4	CASSLELARSEQYF	TGTGCCAGCAGCTTGGAACTAGCGCGGAGCGAGCAGTACTTC
TRBJ2-3	16	few	TRBD2	TRBV7-3	CASSSSSGSYTDTQYF	TGTGCCAGCAGCTCCTCTAGCGGCAGCTACACAGATACGCAGTATTTT
TRBJ1-1	15	.	TRBD1	TRBV19	CASSPDREGKTEAFF	TGTGCCAGTAGTCCCGACAGGGAAGGAAAAACTGAAGCTTTCTTT
TRBJ2-2	13	few	.	TRBV7-8	CASSSYSAGELFF	TGTGCCAGCAGCTCTTATTCCGCCGGGGAGCTGTTTTTT
TRBJ2-3	11	.	.	TRBV6-1	CASSQLDTQYF	TGTGCCAGCAGCCAGTTGGATACGCAGTATTTT
TRBJ2-7	14	.	TRBD1	TRBV7-2	CASSSRTGTYEQYF	TGTGCCAGCAGCTCACGGACAGGTACCTACGAGCAGTACTTC
TRBJ1-3	14	.	TRBD1	TRBV6-5	CASRPGQAANTIYF	TGTGCCAGCAGACCGGGACAGGCTGCGAACACCATATATTTT
TRBJ2-1	15	once	.	TRBV15	CATSREGNWGNEQFF	TGTGCCACCAGCAGAGAAGGGAATTGGGGCAATGAGCAGTTCTTC